This TCR beta chain derives from a study of T cells in Graves' hyperthyroidism and ophthalmopathy. Amplification of TCR beta CDR3 regions was performed using RNA transcripts as template. A first-round RT-PCR of the TCR CDR3 used the HTBI primer set. Via MiXCR, TCRdb re-called the multiplex PCR reads, giving one row per CDR3 protein. The sample contains hundreds of thousands of distinct CDR3 sequences, roughly a third of which appear only once. This CDR3 is built from 13 residues. V lost 0 bases to trimming and J lost 7 bases, with 13 bases between them. Germline V gene data show CDR1 as DFQATT and CDR2 as SNEGSKA (reference sequence).

Sequencing used blood. The chain couples TRBV20-1 to TRBJ2-7; unclear D gene. The TCR sequence derives from a woman aged 40 to 50 with Graves' hyperthyroidism. CDR3 region: CSARDSVQKEQYF. The CDR3 DNA reads as TGCAGTGCTAGAGATTCCGTACAGAAAGAGCAGTACTTC.